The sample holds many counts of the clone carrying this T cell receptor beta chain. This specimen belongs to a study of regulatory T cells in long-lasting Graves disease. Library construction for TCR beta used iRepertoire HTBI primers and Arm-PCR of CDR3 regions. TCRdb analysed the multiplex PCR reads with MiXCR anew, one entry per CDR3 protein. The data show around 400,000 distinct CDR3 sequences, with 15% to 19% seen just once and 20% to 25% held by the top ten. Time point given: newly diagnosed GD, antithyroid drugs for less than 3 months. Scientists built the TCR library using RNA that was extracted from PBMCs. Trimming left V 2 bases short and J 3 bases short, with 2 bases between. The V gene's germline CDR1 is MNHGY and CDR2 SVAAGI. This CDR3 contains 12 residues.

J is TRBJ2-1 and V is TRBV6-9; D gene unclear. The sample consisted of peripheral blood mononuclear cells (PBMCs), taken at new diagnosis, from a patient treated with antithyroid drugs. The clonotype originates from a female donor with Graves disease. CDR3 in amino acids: CASSYVYNEQFF. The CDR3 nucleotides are TGTGCCAGCAGTTATGTCTACAATGAGCAGTTCTTC.